Listed below are T cell receptor beta chains from one sample, sequenced in a study of T cells in Graves' hyperthyroidism and ophthalmopathy. In TCRdb, the multiplex PCR reads were re-called with MiXCR into one record per CDR3 protein. The profile shows some 510,000 distinct CDR3 sequences, roughly 50% of them singletons. The material sequenced was peripheral blood or thyroid tissue (not recorded which). The receptors here all came from a woman aged 18-29 years with Graves' hyperthyroidism. Both conserved end residues are part of each CDR3. The order of the fields is D gene, J gene, V gene, clone size, CDR3 protein, CDR3 DNA. D genes are given only for firm matches. Clone size, where shown, is once, few, many, or a class for clones that have expanded.

D gene: NA; J gene: TRBJ1-2; V gene: TRBV2; clone size: NA; CDR3 protein: CARALAAQGYTF; CDR3 DNA: TGTGCCAGGGCATTAGCGGCTCAGGGCTACACCTTC
D gene: NA; J gene: TRBJ1-2; V gene: TRBV18; clone size: NA; CDR3 protein: CASSPRKEDGYTF; CDR3 DNA: TGTGCCAGCTCACCAAGGAAAGAAGATGGCTACACCTTC
D gene: NA; J gene: TRBJ2-5; V gene: TRBV6-6; clone size: few; CDR3 protein: CASSYNRGGETQYF; CDR3 DNA: TGTGCCAGCAGTTACAACAGGGGAGGGGAGACCCAGTACTTC
D gene: TRBD1; J gene: TRBJ1-1; V gene: TRBV7-9; clone size: many; CDR3 protein: CASSQGAWTEAFF; CDR3 DNA: TGTGCCAGCAGCCAGGGGGCGTGGACTGAAGCTTTCTTT
D gene: NA; J gene: TRBJ2-5; V gene: TRBV20-1; clone size: NA; CDR3 protein: CSARADRGETQYF; CDR3 DNA: TGCAGTGCTAGGGCGGATAGAGGAGAGACCCAGTACTTC
D gene: NA; J gene: TRBJ2-7; V gene: TRBV9; clone size: few; CDR3 protein: CASSVGGGGGGEQYF; CDR3 DNA: TGTGCCAGCAGCGTCGGCGGGGGTGGGGGCGGCGAGCAGTACTTC
D gene: TRBD1; J gene: TRBJ1-6; V gene: TRBV10-2; clone size: many; CDR3 protein: CASSNYRGGIGDSPLHF; CDR3 DNA: TGCGCCAGCAGCAACTACAGGGGGGGTATTGGGGATTCACCCCTCCACTTT
D gene: NA; J gene: TRBJ1-3; V gene: TRBV7-2; clone size: few; CDR3 protein: CASSLNQHSGNTIYF; CDR3 DNA: TGTGCCAGCAGCTTAAACCAACACTCTGGAAACACCATATATTTT
D gene: NA; J gene: TRBJ2-5; V gene: TRBV11-2; clone size: NA; CDR3 protein: CASSLISQGGETQYF; CDR3 DNA: TGTGCCAGCAGCTTAATCTCCCAGGGCGGGGAGACCCAGTACTTC
D gene: NA; J gene: TRBJ1-5; V gene: TRBV5-1; clone size: few; CDR3 protein: CASSFAGHDQPQHF; CDR3 DNA: TGTGCCAGCAGCTTTGCAGGGCACGATCAGCCCCAGCATTTT
D gene: NA; J gene: TRBJ1-6; V gene: TRBV10-3; clone size: many; CDR3 protein: CAIRDLRARPLHF; CDR3 DNA: TGTGCCATCAGGGACTTAAGGGCGAGACCCCTCCACTTT
D gene: TRBD1; J gene: TRBJ2-2; V gene: TRBV24-1; clone size: NA; CDR3 protein: CATSISKGQENTGELFF; CDR3 DNA: TGTGCCACCAGCATAAGCAAGGGACAGGAGAACACCGGGGAGCTGTTTTTT
D gene: NA; J gene: TRBJ1-2; V gene: TRBV10-3; clone size: few; CDR3 protein: CAISESEVYGYTF; CDR3 DNA: TGTGCCATCAGTGAGTCGGAGGTTTATGGCTACACCTTC
D gene: TRBD1; J gene: TRBJ1-6; V gene: TRBV7-2; clone size: NA; CDR3 protein: CVSSQEGDRALHF; CDR3 DNA: TGCGTCAGCAGCCAAGAGGGGGACAGAGCCCTCCACTTT
D gene: NA; J gene: TRBJ1-2; V gene: TRBV12-3/TRBV12-4; clone size: NA; CDR3 protein: CASSQDGGNYGYTF; CDR3 DNA: TGTGCCAGCAGCCAAGACGGCGGCAACTATGGCTACACCTTC
D gene: NA; J gene: TRBJ1-1; V gene: TRBV2; clone size: NA; CDR3 protein: CASYDRNTEAFF; CDR3 DNA: TGTGCCAGCTATGACCGGAACACTGAAGCTTTCTTT
D gene: NA; J gene: TRBJ1-5; V gene: TRBV7-2; clone size: few; CDR3 protein: CASSSDSLDLKRQPQHF; CDR3 DNA: TGTGCCAGCAGCTCGGACAGCCTCGATCTAAAACGACAGCCCCAGCATTTT